The entry below gives a single T cell receptor (beta chain) sequence along with its context. Its antigen remains unknown. This record belongs to a study of long-term antiretroviral therapy in people with HIV. Trimming removed 10 bases from V and 5 bases from J, with 18 bases in between. This CDR3 has 14 amino acids. Per the germline V gene, CDR1 is SGHAT and CDR2 is FQDESV (reference sequence). Researchers report immunoSEQ v3.0 was run at survey level. Here immunoSEQ multiplex PCR was the method, and the copy in TCRdb shows in-frame clones only, minus some. The sample shows approximately 17,000 clones, over 70% of them seen only once. Among participants with HIV, every one received treatment in the United States. General observations from the study: ART-treated samples gained diversity yet remained below transplant donor controls. Dominant in the repertoire at all time points were clones expanded before ART. Spans of CDR3 length were tighter for HIV repertoires than for controls.

Sequencing used unsorted PBMCs, obtained less than 2.2 years before starting antiretroviral therapy. The receptor was isolated from a man between 25 and 39 years old with HIV. V gene TRBV11-1 combines with J gene TRBJ2-1; D is ambiguous. CDR3 coding DNA: TGTGCCACCCAAAAATCGGAAGGGAACAATGAGCAGTTCTTC. It translates to CATQKSEGNNEQFF. Combining the CDR3 with reference TRBV11-1 and TRBJ2-1 gives the whole variable domain EAEVAQSPRYKITEKSQAVAFWCDPISGHATLYWYRQILGQGPELLVQFQDESVVDDSQLPKDRFSAERLKGVDSTLKIQPAELGDSAMYLCATQKSEGNNEQFFGPGTRLTVL.